This T cell receptor beta chain is drawn from a study of OX40 agonist ivuxolimab in advanced cancers. Study context: Patients assigned to dose escalation were diagnosed with hepatocellular carcinoma, melanoma, renal cell or head and neck cancer.

With regard to this clone: Its antigen is currently unknown.

This table comes from immunoSEQ multiplex PCR, and its TCRdb copy is limited to in-frame clones, with some not included. The data contain roughly 49,000 clones, around 86% of them singletons. This CDR3 is 13 amino acids long. From germline, CDR1 is LNHDA and CDR2 SQIVND (reference sequence). V lost 5 bases to trimming and J lost 5 bases; unmatched junction nucleotides: 5. Study-level results: Both blood CD4+ and CD8+ T cells showed clonal growth by week 6 at 0.1 to 3.0 mg/kg. Normalized T-cell clonal expansion was also low in a subset of nonresponders.

The V and J genes are TRBV19 and TRBJ2-7, with 8 bases fitting TRBD2. This clonotype was sampled from an adult with an advanced solid tumor such as melanoma, head and neck, liver or kidney cancer. The sample in question was CD4+ or CD8+ T cells sorted from blood, obtained in a trial of the OX40 agonist ivuxolimab. CDR3 region: CASSYREGNEQYF. In nucleotides, the CDR3 is TGTGCCAGTAGTTATCGGGAGGGGAACGAGCAGTACTTC.